The 29 T cell receptor beta chains below all came from one sample that was sequenced in a study of siplizumab effects on memory and regulatory T cells. These TCRs are of unknown antigen specificity. Data came from immunoSEQ multiplex PCR; TCRdb stores just in-frame clones and leaves some out. The sample has 15,000 to 20,000 clones, 45% to 60% seen once. Cocultured for around six days at 37°C were the mixed lymphocyte reaction cells. What was sequenced was CFSE-low (dividing) CD4+ T cells sorted from an allogeneic mixed lymphocyte reaction. Receptors originate from a human donor in good health; the cells came from an allogeneic mixed lymphocyte reaction.

The chain is built from TRBV5-6 and TRBJ2-6; the D gene is possibly TRBD1 (5 bases). The CDR3 consists of 16 residues. Germline CDR1 reads SGHDT; CDR2 reads YYEEEE. V gave up 2 bases and J gave up 0 bases, with 9 bases separating them. The CDR3, as DNA: TGTGCCAGCAGCTTAGGGGTCGCCTCTGGGGCCAACGTCCTGACTTTC. This gives the protein CASSLGVASGANVLTF.

By frequency in the sample, this clone is medium-sized. The V and J genes are TRBV6-1 and TRBJ1-2, with a weak D call TRBD1 (6 bases). Germline V gives CDR1 MNHNS, CDR2 SASEGT. The CDR3 runs to 17 residues. The V end lost 2 bases, the J end lost 4 bases, and 20 bases lay between the germline ends. The CDR3 region is CASSEIVQGGRAYGYTF. The DNA for the CDR3 is TGTGCCAGCAGTGAAATAGTACAGGGAGGAAGGGCCTATGGCTACACCTTC.

This clone showed up just a few times. V is TRBV19 and J is TRBJ2-2, with D perhaps TRBD2 (5 bases). CDR3 length: 14 amino acids. V dropped 3 bases and J dropped 4 bases, with 9 bases sitting between them. CDR1 and CDR2 from the germline V gene are LNHDA and SQIVND (reference sequence). CDR3 DNA: TGTGCCAGTAGTATTGGACTCAGCACCGGGGAGCTGTTTTTT. As protein: CASSIGLSTGELFF.

The rearrangement uses TRBV7-2 and TRBJ2-2; the D gene is possibly TRBD2 (5 bases). Germline V lookup: CDR1 SGHTA, CDR2 FQGNSA. Trimming took 7 bases from V and 7 from J, leaving 19 bases between them. This CDR3 spans 15 amino acids. CDR3 in DNA: TGTGCCAGCAACTACGGGGTACCCCAAGGCGGGGAGCTGTTTTTT. Translation gives CASNYGVPQGGELFF.

The chain has TRBV5-4 and TRBJ2-5; 8 bases are shared with TRBD2. Germline CDR1 and CDR2: SGHNT and YYREEE (reference sequence). J lost 4 bases, V lost 5 bases, and 4 bases had no gene match. The CDR3 contains 13 residues. CDR3 in DNA: TGTGCCAGCAGGTGGGCGGGAGGAGAGACCCAGTACTTC. It translates to CASRWAGGETQYF.

This clone was seen more than once but under ten times. The chain links TRBV2 to TRBJ2-2; TRBD2 matches at 7 bases. CDR1 and CDR2 from the germline V gene are SNHLY and FYNNEI. After removal of 6 bases from V and 4 bases from J, the junction contained 8 bases not matched to a gene. This CDR3 spans 15 amino acids. CDR3 sequence reads: CASRHERGTTGELFF. In DNA form, the CDR3 reads TGTGCCAGCAGACACGAGCGGGGCACCACCGGGGAGCTGTTTTTT.

The chain uses TRBV6-5 and TRBJ2-7, with 16 bases identical to TRBD2. The trim removed 0 bases at V and 4 bases at J, leaving 0 bases unmatched. This CDR3 comprises 16 residues. Germline V gene data show CDR1 as MNHEY and CDR2 as SVGAGI. This CDR3 is CASSYSGLAGGYEQYF. The CDR3 nucleotides are TGTGCCAGCAGTTACTCGGGACTAGCGGGGGGGTACGAGCAGTACTTC.

The chain recombines TRBV28 with TRBJ2-3, with TRBD1 identical over 8 bases. From germline, CDR1 is MDHEN and CDR2 SYDVKM. Trimming at V came to 7 bases and at J to 5 bases, leaving 8 bases not matched to a gene. This CDR3 contains 14 residues. CDR3 loop: CASNPGGAVDTQYF. The CDR3 DNA is TGTGCCAGCAACCCAGGGGGCGCGGTAGATACGCAGTATTTT.

This clone was observed a handful of times. This chain uses TRBV4-1 with TRBJ1-2; weak D call: TRBD1 (5 bases). The germline V gene has CDR1 MGHRA and CDR2 YSYEKL. The V gene lost 0 bases and the J gene lost 4 bases, with 9 bases spanning the gap. CDR3 length equals 14 residues. The CDR3 sequence: CASSQDGGGYGYTF. The CDR3 DNA follows: TGCGCCAGCAGCCAAGATGGGGGGGGCTATGGCTACACCTTC.

The chain joins TRBV4-2 to TRBJ2-3; D call uncertain. CDR3 size: 13 residues. Germline assignment: CDR1 LGHNA and CDR2 YNFKEQ. The ends were cut back, 0 bases at V and 6 bases at J, with 7 bases in the middle. Here the CDR3 DNA reads TGTGCCAGCAGCCAAGATCTGTCGGATACGCAGTATTTT. It translates to CASSQDLSDTQYF.

This chain uses TRBV7-2 with TRBJ2-1, with D unclear. Trimming removed 2 bases at V and 7 bases at J, with 6 bases between. From germline, CDR1 is SGHTA and CDR2 FQGNSA. The CDR3 extends over 12 amino acids. The CDR3 DNA reads as TGTGCCAGCAGCTTAATAGGTAATGAGCAGTTCTTC. Its protein is CASSLIGNEQFF.

The chain employs TRBV6-6 and TRBJ2-7; tentatively, D is TRBD2 (5 bases). The CDR3 length is 14 residues. The V gene's germline CDR1 is MNHNY and CDR2 SVGAGI (reference sequence). The V gene lost 2 bases and the J gene lost 1 base, with 9 bases spanning the gap. CDR3 DNA: TGTGCCAGCAGTTACGTCGCGGGTTCCTACGAGCAGTACTTC. Translating it yields CASSYVAGSYEQYF.

V gene TRBV6-6 combines with J gene TRBJ1-1; TRBD1 aligns across 9 bases. The CDR3 is 16 amino acids. Germline CDR1 is MNHNY and CDR2 is SVGAGI (reference sequence). V lost 6 bases, J lost 3 bases, and 11 bases stayed unmatched. This CDR3 reads CASSGPGTGRYTEAFF. The CDR3 DNA is TGTGCCAGCAGCGGTCCCGGGACAGGGAGGTACACTGAAGCTTTCTTT.

The V call is TRBV7-2, the J call TRBJ2-5, with 8 nucleotides matching TRBD2. The J call may be wrong; the DNA end is better matched by TRBJ2-7. Per germline, CDR1 SGHTA and CDR2 FQGNSA. This CDR3 has 14 residues. The CDR3 sequence is CASSSRGGPYEQYF. CDR3 nucleotides: TGTGCCAGCAGCTCCCGCGGGGGGCCCTACGAGCAGTACTTC.

The table lists this clone with a few counts. The chain carries TRBV5-4 and TRBJ2-3; 9 bases are a match to TRBD2. The V gene end was trimmed by 3 bases and the J gene end by 1 base; junction bases not matched to a gene: 3. This CDR3 has 15 amino acids. Germline CDR1 and CDR2: SGHNT and YYREEE (reference sequence). For the CDR3, the DNA is TGTGCCAGCAGCTCCCGGACTAGCGGCACAGATACGCAGTATTTT. This sequence encodes CASSSRTSGTDTQYF.

A remark on this clone: A far larger clone is off by one base, so a read error is likely. The rearrangement uses TRBV7-2 and TRBJ1-2; D is ambiguous. V lost 3 bases and J 4 bases, leaving 9 bases between the germline ends. Germline lookup yields CDR1 SGHTA and CDR2 FQGNSA. The CDR3 consists of 13 residues. The CDR3 nucleotides are TGTGCCAGCAGCTTTGACACTTTCTATGGCTACACCTTC. This translates into CASSFDTFYGYTF.

The rearrangement links TRBV19 to TRBJ2-5, with D maybe TRBD2 (6 bases). The J call is in doubt because the DNA end fits TRBJ2-7 better. CDR3 length: 15 amino acids. CDR1 and CDR2 (germline): LNHDA, SQIVND (reference sequence). The CDR3 loop reads CASTPQGGGSYEQYF. CDR3 bases: TGTGCCAGTACCCCGCAGGGAGGCGGATCCTACGAGCAGTACTTC.

This chain joins TRBV28 and TRBJ2-7, with a weak D call TRBD1 (5 bases). This CDR3 has 14 amino acids. Germline loops: CDR1 MDHEN, CDR2 SYDVKM. V was shortened by 1 base and J by 0 bases, with 7 bases between the two germline ends. CDR3 amino acids: CASSLFRDSYEQYF. CDR3 nucleotide sequence: TGTGCCAGCAGTTTATTCAGGGACTCCTACGAGCAGTACTTC.

This clone ranks as medium-sized (0.01 to 0.1%). The chain recombines TRBV5-1 with TRBJ2-2; possible D gene TRBD1, 5 bases. The germline V gene encodes CDR1 SGHRS and CDR2 YFSETQ. The ends were cut back, 4 bases at V and 3 bases at J, with 13 bases in the middle. This CDR3 region has 15 residues. Here the CDR3 DNA reads TGCGCCAGCAGCGTTCAGGGTGGGGACACCGGGGAGCTGTTTTTT. Protein sequence: CASSVQGGDTGELFF.

This rearrangement joins TRBV5-6 to TRBJ1-6, with 7 positions matching TRBD1. V shed 0 bases and J 9 bases; nucleotides not matched to a gene: 3. The CDR3 covers 14 residues. Germline CDR1 is SGHDT and CDR2 is YYEEEE. The CDR3 DNA follows: TGTGCCAGCAGCTTGGTACAGGGGAGTTCACCCCTCCACTTT. It yields the protein CASSLVQGSSPLHF.

The chain has TRBV7-9 and TRBJ1-4; no clear D gene. Germline-derived CDR1 and CDR2 are SEHNR and FQNEAQ (reference sequence). Trimming took 1 base from V and 4 from J, leaving 7 bases between them. This CDR3 is built from 14 residues. DNA for the CDR3: TGTGCCAGCAGCTTAGATGCGCTTAATGAAAAACTGTTTTTT. This codes for CASSLDALNEKLFF.

This clone was seen just once. This sequence joins TRBV6-5 and TRBJ2-4; the D gene is possibly TRBD1 (6 bases). Trimming took off 5 bases at V and 1 base at J, with 12 bases between the two ends. CDR1 MNHEY and CDR2 SVGAGI come from the germline V gene. This CDR3 region has 15 residues. This CDR3 is CASSPQGMAKNIQYF. CDR3 DNA sequence: TGTGCCAGCAGTCCCCAGGGGATGGCCAAAAACATTCAGTACTTC.

This clone was found a few times. The V gene is TRBV18, the J gene TRBJ1-2; D gene unclear. V dropped 8 bases and J dropped 8 bases, with 18 bases sitting between them. The germline gives CDR1 KGHSH, CDR2 LQKENI. The CDR3 runs 13 residues. The CDR3 nucleotides are TGTGCCAGCACTGACGTACATGGCCCGGGCTACACCTTC. It encodes CASTDVHGPGYTF.

V gene TRBV11-2 combines with J gene TRBJ1-1, with 8 bases identical to TRBD1. Germline CDR1 reads SGHAT; CDR2 reads FQNNGV. This CDR3 has 15 residues. Losses at the gene ends were 5 bases for V and 0 bases for J; bases not matched to a gene: 5. Here the CDR3 DNA reads TGTGCCAGCAGCGGAGACAGGGGAGTGAACACTGAAGCTTTCTTT. Its protein product is CASSGDRGVNTEAFF.

V gene TRBV4-2 combines with J gene TRBJ1-1; D is unresolved. V lost 5 bases and J lost 1, with 8 bases in between. From germline, CDR1 is LGHNA and CDR2 YNFKEQ. The CDR3 extends over 13 amino acids. In DNA, the CDR3 is TGTGCCAGCAGCTTGGTGGGGAACACTGAAGCTTTCTTT. Its translation: CASSLVGNTEAFF.

The genes are TRBV7-6 and TRBJ1-2; D gene unclear. V lost 5 bases to trimming and J lost 8 bases, with 18 bases between them. Germline V gene lookup returns CDR1 SGHVS and CDR2 FNYEAQ. The CDR3 has 14 residues. The CDR3 spells CASSPGPPRQGYTF. CDR3 nucleotides: TGTGCCAGCAGCCCAGGACCCCCAAGGCAGGGCTACACCTTC. Full variable domain (rest looked up from reference TRBV7-6 and TRBJ1-2): GAGVSQSPRYKVTKRGQDVALRCDPISGHVSLYWYRQALGQGPEFLTYFNYEAQQDKSGLPNDRFSAERPEGSISTLTIQRTEQRDSAMYRCASSPGPPRQGYTFGSGTRLTVV.

The V and J genes are TRBV19 and TRBJ2-5; TRBD2 agrees at 8 bases. The better agreement between TRBJ2-7 and the DNA end casts doubt on the J call. The CDR3 consists of 14 residues. CDR1 and CDR2 (germline): LNHDA, SQIVND (reference sequence). CDR3 nucleotides: TGTGCCAGTAGTGACAGCGGGGGCTCCTACGAGCAGTACTTC. As protein: CASSDSGGSYEQYF.

V usage is TRBV6-5 and J usage is TRBJ1-1; TRBD1 agrees at 7 bases. CDR1 is MNHEY, CDR2 SVGAGI, per germline. CDR3 length equals 10 residues. The V gene end was trimmed by 6 bases and the J gene end by 9 bases; junction bases not matched to a gene: 1. The DNA for the CDR3 is TGTGCCAGCAGAGGGGGCAAAGCTTTCTTT. This gives the protein CASRGGKAFF.

V gene TRBV7-3 combines with J gene TRBJ2-3; D is possibly TRBD1 (6 bases). The CDR3 totals 15 residues. Between the trimmed V and J ends, which lost 6 bases and 0 bases, there was a span of 13 bases. Germline CDR1 is SGHTA and CDR2 is FQGTGA. The CDR3 sequence is CASRTHRESTDTQYF. In DNA form, the CDR3 reads TGTGCCAGCAGGACTCACAGGGAGAGCACAGATACGCAGTATTTT.